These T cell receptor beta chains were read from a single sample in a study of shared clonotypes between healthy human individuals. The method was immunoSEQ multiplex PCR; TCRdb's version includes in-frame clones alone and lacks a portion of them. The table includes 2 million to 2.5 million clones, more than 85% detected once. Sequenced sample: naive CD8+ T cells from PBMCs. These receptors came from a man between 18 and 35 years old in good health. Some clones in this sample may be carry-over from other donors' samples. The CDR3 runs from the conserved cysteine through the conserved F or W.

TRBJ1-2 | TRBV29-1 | CSVDGYRNGYTF
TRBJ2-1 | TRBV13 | CASSSSGSNEQFF
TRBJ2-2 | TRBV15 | CATSRAAGYTGELFF
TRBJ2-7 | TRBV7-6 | CASSLRTSNTYEQYF
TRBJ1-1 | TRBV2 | CASSTSPTGDTEAFF
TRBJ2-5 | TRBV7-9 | CASSSSETGKKETQYF
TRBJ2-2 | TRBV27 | CASTFGGVGPGELFF
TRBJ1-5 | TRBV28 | CASRDRGNQPQHF
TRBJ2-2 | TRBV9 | CASSPGLAGVAGELFF
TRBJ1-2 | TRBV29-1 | CSVEEGGRGYTF
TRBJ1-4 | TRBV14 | CASSPLSGGEYATNEKLFF
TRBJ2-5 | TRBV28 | CASSFSDGGIRQETQYF
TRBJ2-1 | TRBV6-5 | CASSYGWRSSYNEQFF
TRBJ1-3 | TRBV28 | CASSPNWTYYSGNTIYF
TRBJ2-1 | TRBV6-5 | CASSSGLAGGEQFF
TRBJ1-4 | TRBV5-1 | CASSLEGPPQLDEKLFF
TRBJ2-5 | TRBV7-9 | CASSPGAVLGETQYF
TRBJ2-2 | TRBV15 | CATRIRETSRPGELFF
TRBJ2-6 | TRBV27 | CASSLNRGYSGANVLTF
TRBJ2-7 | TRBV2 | CASLKEPGSSYEQYF
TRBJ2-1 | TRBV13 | CASTPRASGRSSYNEQFF
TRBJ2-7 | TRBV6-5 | CASRDVPYEQYF
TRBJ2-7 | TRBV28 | CASSPTGNAEQYF
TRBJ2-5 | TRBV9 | CASSGTPEETQYF
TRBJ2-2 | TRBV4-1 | CASSYREGRTTSGREGGELFF
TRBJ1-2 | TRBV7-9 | CASSARDRDSLRPNYGYTF
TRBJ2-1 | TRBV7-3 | CASSMYTNEQFF
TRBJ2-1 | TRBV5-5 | CASSSTSGRAGRNEQFF
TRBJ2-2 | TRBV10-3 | CATRGTLNTGELFF
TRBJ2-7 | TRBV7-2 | CASSWAYEQYF
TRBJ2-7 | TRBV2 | CASRGTGSYEQYF
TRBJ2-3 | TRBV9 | CASSLNPTLADPSTDTQYF
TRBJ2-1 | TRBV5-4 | CASSPGLAGGNEQFF
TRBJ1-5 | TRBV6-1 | CASSEYYQPQHF
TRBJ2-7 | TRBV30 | CAWSTAVSYEQYF
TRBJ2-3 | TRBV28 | CASSPTYGRVLEADTQYF
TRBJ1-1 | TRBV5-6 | CASSPFQTNTEAFF
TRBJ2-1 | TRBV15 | CATSRDRRGLDEQFF
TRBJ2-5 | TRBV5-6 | CASSSFWWREEPGETQYF